This T cell receptor (beta chain) was captured by sequencing in a study of T cells after yellow fever vaccination. Study summary: Fractions low in cell number were prepared with SMART-Seq v4 Ultra Low Input.

The study made its TCR cDNA through 5'RACE template switching. That step introduced a universal primer site along with UMIs. TCRdb recomputed calls from the 5' RACE reads with MiXCR, one row per CDR3 protein. This sample has hundreds of thousands of distinct CDR3 sequences, with approximately 5.7% found just once. This clonotype was seen more than once but under ten times. CDR3 length: 17 residues. The V gene end was trimmed by 1 base and the J gene end by 1 base; junction bases not matched to a gene: 8. CDR1 and CDR2 (germline): KGHSH, LQKENI. The chain couples TRBV18 to TRBJ1-1; TRBD1 matches 8 bases. The sample consisted of PBMCs, taken 5 days after the yellow fever booster vaccination. The clonotype was recovered from a young man who received the YFV17D yellow fever vaccine. CDR3 nucleotides: TGTGCCAGCTCACCACTGGAGACAGGGGCCCAGAACACTGAAGCTTTCTTT. This codes for CASSPLETGAQNTEAFF.